Presented here are 15 T cell receptor beta chains from one specimen sequenced in a study of T cells in Graves' hyperthyroidism and ophthalmopathy (dated by TCRdb to between 2019 and 2020). The library relied on multiplex PCR. Instrument used: Illumina HiSeq 2000. The TCR beta CDR3 regions were amplified from RNA transcripts. The first round of RT-PCR for the TCR CDR3 was performed with the HTBI primer set and the Qiagen OneStep RT-PCR kit. TCRdb's own reprocessing of the public reads used fastp at Q25 and MiXCR and kept productive beta chains. Each record represents a unique CDR3 protein, reported with the most common genes and DNA among its rows. The table for this sample lists 300,000 or so distinct CDR3 sequences; around a sixth of them were counted only once. The top ten hold 45% to 50% of the sample. The sequenced sample consisted of blood. The receptors here all came from a woman aged 45-60 years with Graves' hyperthyroidism.

This clonotype was detected many times. V is TRBV11-2 and J is TRBJ2-3; D remains ambiguous. The CDR3 is 13 amino acids. Looked up from germline, CDR1 is SGHAT and CDR2 is FQNNGV. The V end lost 0 bases, the J end lost 1 base, and 2 bases lay between the germline ends. CDR3 in amino acids: CASSLEGTDTQYF. The CDR3 DNA is TGTGCCAGCAGCTTAGAGGGCACAGATACGCAGTATTTT.

A few counts support this clonotype. The chain has TRBV12-3 or TRBV12-4 and TRBJ1-1; TRBD1 agrees at 7 bases. The J segment lost 10 bases and the V segment lost 3 bases, leaving 8 bases of the junction unmatched. The CDR3 has 13 residues. The CDR3 DNA is TGTGCCAGCAGTTTGGGAACAGGGGTGGGAGCTTTCTTT. Amino acid sequence: CASSLGTGVGAFF.

Points on this clonotype: Just one base apart from a much larger clone, this may be a read error. The chain links TRBV6-1 to TRBJ2-7; D unclear. The germline CDR1 and CDR2 sequences are MNHNS and SASEGT. This CDR3 is 13 amino acids long. V gave up 7 bases and J gave up 3 bases, with 13 bases separating them. DNA for the CDR3: TGTGCCAGCACGCCAGGCAGAGGCTACGAGCAGTACTTC. Its translation is CASTPGRGYEQYF.

This clonotype was seen repeatedly, ten times or more. V usage is TRBV27 and J usage is TRBJ2-5, with 7 bases that match TRBD2. The CDR3 sequence is 15 residues long. The V gene's germline CDR1 is MNHEY and CDR2 SMNVEV (reference sequence). Losses at the gene ends were 2 bases for V and 5 bases for J; bases not matched to a gene: 8. CDR3 region: CASSLNGGLSETQYF. Here the CDR3 DNA reads TGTGCCAGCAGTTTAAACGGGGGGTTGAGCGAGACCCAGTACTTC.

The chain employs TRBV6-1 and TRBJ2-7; D possibly corresponds to TRBD1 (6 bases). Trimming shortened V by 4 bases and J by 5 bases, and 15 bases separated the two germline ends. Germline V CDR1 and CDR2: MNHNS, SASEGT. The CDR3 loop spans 14 amino acids. The CDR3 sequence is CASSGFGQMDEQYV. CDR3 coding DNA: TGTGCCAGCAGTGGATTTGGACAGATGGACGAGCAGTACGTC.

The chain couples TRBV10-3 to TRBJ2-1, with TRBD2 identical over 15 bases. CDR1 and CDR2 from the germline V gene are ENHRY and SYGVKD. V trimming: 8 bases; J trimming: 7 bases; junction bases outside the gene matches: 3. CDR3 size: 14 residues. CDR3 protein: CAIGLAGGRNEQFF. DNA of the CDR3: TGTGCCATCGGACTAGCGGGGGGGCGAAATGAGCAGTTCTTC.

This clonotype was seen ten or more times. The junction does not match germline at one end; this may be a read error. V usage is TRBV7-8 and J usage is TRBJ2-5; D is tentatively TRBD1 or TRBD2 (5 bases each). Germline CDR1 is SGHVS and CDR2 is FQNEAQ. The CDR3 is made up of 14 amino acids. In DNA form, the CDR3 reads TGTGCCAGCACCTTAACCGGGACGCAAGAGACCCAGTACTTC. Amino acid sequence: CASTLTGTQETQYF.

The chain couples TRBV5-1 to TRBJ2-5, with TRBD2 matching over 7 bases. Germline CDR1 and CDR2: SGHRS and YFSETQ. This CDR3 has 16 residues. With V trimmed by 3 bases and J by 5 bases, 13 bases remained unmatched. DNA for the CDR3: TGCGCCAGCAGCTCCGGGCCGGGCCGAGCGGGGGAGACCCAGTACTTC. Encoded protein: CASSSGPGRAGETQYF.

The chain joins TRBV12-3 or TRBV12-4 to TRBJ2-7, with D perhaps matching TRBD1 (5 bases). The CDR3 covers 13 residues. Trimming took 3 bases from V and 5 from J, leaving 11 bases between them. CDR3: CASSFWPGNEQYF. For the CDR3, the DNA is TGTGCCAGCAGTTTTTGGCCAGGGAACGAGCAGTACTTC.

In nucleotides, the CDR3 is TGTGCCAGCAGCTTGGGGATAAATACGCAGTATTTT. Translating it yields CASSLGINTQYF. The chain carries TRBV7-9 and TRBJ2-3; no reliable D call. Trimming stripped 3 bases from V and 7 bases from J, with 8 bases between. This CDR3 contains 12 residues. The germline V gene has CDR1 SEHNR and CDR2 FQNEAQ (reference sequence).

The table lists this clonotype with a few counts. The chain combines TRBV2 with TRBJ2-2, with 13 bases matching TRBD2. V lost 4 bases to trimming and J lost 4 bases; unmatched junction nucleotides: 9. Germline values: CDR1 SNHLY, CDR2 FYNNEI. The CDR3 spans 18 residues. CDR3 in amino acids: CASSAPGLAGKGTGELFF. CDR3 sequence (DNA): TGTGCCAGCAGTGCCCCGGGACTAGCGGGAAAGGGCACCGGGGAGCTGTTTTTT.

This clonotype showed up many times. V gene TRBV12-3 or TRBV12-4 combines with J gene TRBJ2-2; D unclear. This CDR3 region has 15 residues. V was cut by 4 bases and J by 2 bases, with 11 bases left in between. The CDR3 reads CASSSKRSNTGELFF. As DNA, the CDR3 is TGTGCCAGCAGTTCAAAGAGGAGCAACACCGGGGAGCTGTTTTTT.

This rearrangement joins TRBV13 to TRBJ2-7; D unresolved. The CDR3 is 11 residues long. Germline V gives CDR1 PRHDT, CDR2 FYEKMQ (reference sequence). Between the trimmed V and J ends, which lost 5 bases and 6 bases, there was a span of 8 bases. In DNA, the CDR3 is TGTGCCAGCAGCCGATGGAGCGAGCAGTACGTC. Its translation is CASSRWSEQYV.

V gene TRBV7-2 combines with J gene TRBJ2-5, with 9 positions matching TRBD2. The CDR3 is made up of 16 amino acids. The V gene end was trimmed by 2 bases and the J gene end by 5 bases; junction bases not matched to a gene: 9. Germline values: CDR1 SGHTA, CDR2 FQGNSA. The CDR3 reads CASSLSSGGEGETQYF. The CDR3 bases are TGTGCCAGCAGCTTAAGTAGCGGGGGAGAGGGGGAGACCCAGTACTTC.

In this sample, this clonotype turned up a few times. The chain carries TRBV7-9 and TRBJ2-3; the D gene could be TRBD1 or TRBD2 (5 bases each). The germline V gene encodes CDR1 SEHNR and CDR2 FQNEAQ (reference sequence). The CDR3 has 17 amino acids. V was cut by 5 bases and J by 6 bases, with 24 bases left in between. CDR3 in DNA: TGTGCCAGCAGCCAAGAGGGGTACGGGGTCTCCTTGGATACGCAGTATTTT. Translated: CASSQEGYGVSLDTQYF.